Below are 18 T cell receptor beta chains sequenced from a single sample in a study of PD-1 blockade in classical Hodgkin lymphoma. Sequenced by immunoSEQ multiplex PCR; TCRdb stores in-frame clones only, minus some. The repertoire holds roughly 15,000 clones, with around four fifths as singletons. Brentuximab vedotin exposure varied, and every patient relapsed after autologous stem cell transplantation. The source was peripheral blood mononuclear cells (PBMCs), collected at baseline. All receptors come from a human donor with classical Hodgkin lymphoma.

The rearrangement links TRBV29-1 to TRBJ2-2; D gene unclear. V lost 4 bases to trimming and J lost 6 bases, with 12 bases between them. The CDR3 totals 13 residues. Germline CDR1 SQVTM, CDR2 ANQGSEA. CDR3 bases: TGCAGCGTTGCGGCAGAATGGCCCGGGGAGCTGTTTTTT. Translated, it gives CSVAAEWPGELFF.

The V and J genes are TRBV5-6 and TRBJ2-6, with D possibly matching TRBD2 (5 bases). The CDR3 consists of 14 residues. V dropped 4 bases and J dropped 3 bases, with 8 bases sitting between them. The germline V gene has CDR1 SGHDT and CDR2 YYEEEE. CDR3 DNA sequence: TGTGCCAGCAGCCGGGGTAGTGGGGCCAACGTCCTGACTTTC. Its protein product is CASSRGSGANVLTF.

Here the CDR3 DNA reads TGTGCCAGCAGTTACGGGACATCGAACACTGAAGCTTTCTTT. Translating gives CASSYGTSNTEAFF. The chain joins TRBV6-6 to TRBJ1-1, with D maybe TRBD1 (6 bases). CDR1 MNHNY and CDR2 SVGAGI come from the germline V gene (reference sequence). With 2 bases removed from V and 1 base from J, the gap between germline ends came to 8 bases. The CDR3 length is 14 residues.

The gene calls are TRBV10-3 and TRBJ1-2; a possible D gene is TRBD1 (5 bases). The CDR3 extends over 15 amino acids. Germline V gene lookup returns CDR1 ENHRY and CDR2 SYGVKD. V lost 2 bases and J 2 bases, leaving 12 bases between the germline ends. CDR3 DNA sequence: TGTGCCATCAGTGAGGAGGGCAGGGCCAACTATGGCTACACCTTC. It is translated as CAISEEGRANYGYTF.

This chain uses TRBV15 with TRBJ2-1; D is uncertain. V gave up 1 base and J gave up 7 bases, with 17 bases separating them. The germline V gene has CDR1 LNHNV and CDR2 YYDKDF (reference sequence). The CDR3 has 16 amino acids. The CDR3 DNA reads TGTGCCACCAGCAGAGGGCCCCACTTGGAGTGGAATGAGCAGTTCTTC. Amino acids: CATSRGPHLEWNEQFF.

In nucleotides, the CDR3 is TGTGCCAGCTCTGAGAACGAGGTCACAGGGAGGGGCTCCTACAATGAGCAGTTCTTC. This translates into CASSENEVTGRGSYNEQFF. The chain recombines TRBV18 with TRBJ2-1, with D possibly being TRBD2 (7 bases). V was trimmed by 6 bases and J by 0 bases, leaving 24 bases between them. Germline CDR1 KGHSH, CDR2 LQKENI. The CDR3 spans 19 residues.

The chain has TRBV6-5 and TRBJ2-7, with TRBD1 matching 7 bases. V dropped 2 bases and J dropped 3; count of bases not matched to a gene: 7. The CDR3 spans 15 residues. From germline, CDR1 is MNHEY and CDR2 SVGAGI. The CDR3 DNA follows: TGTGCCAGCAGTTACGTCCCCAGGGGGATCTACGAGCAGTACTTC. Translating gives CASSYVPRGIYEQYF.

The chain uses TRBV2 and TRBJ1-5; 8 positions match TRBD1. Looked up from germline, CDR1 is SNHLY and CDR2 is FYNNEI. The CDR3 has 15 amino acids. V was clipped by 5 bases and J by 4 bases; unmatched bases: 7. Written as DNA, the CDR3 is TGTGCCAGCAGTATGGGACAGGTCCTTAATCAGCCCCAGCATTTT. This codes for CASSMGQVLNQPQHF. Together with reference TRBV2 and TRBJ1-5, the CDR3 gives the full variable domain: EPEVTQTPSHQVTQMGQEVILRCVPISNHLYFYWYRQILGQKVEFLVSFYNNEISEKSEIFDDQFSVERPDGSNFTLKIRSTKLEDSAMYFCASSMGQVLNQPQHFGDGTRLSIL.

Only a few counts were recorded for this clone. The chain carries TRBV29-1 and TRBJ1-5, with a weak D call TRBD1 (5 bases). The V end was cut by 4 bases, the J end by 0 bases, with 7 bases between. Per the germline V gene, CDR1 is SQVTM and CDR2 is ANQGSEA. The CDR3 spans 13 residues. For the CDR3, the DNA is TGCAGCGTTGCCCAGGGTAGCAATCAGCCCCAGCATTTT. Translating gives CSVAQGSNQPQHF.

This sequence joins TRBV2 and TRBJ1-2, with D perhaps TRBD1 (6 bases). Germline V gene sequence: CDR1 SNHLY, CDR2 FYNNEI. The CDR3 contains 15 residues. The V end was cut by 2 bases, the J end by 4 bases, with 14 bases between. The CDR3 here is CASSEPLTGLYGYTF. CDR3 in DNA: TGTGCCAGCAGTGAACCATTAACAGGGCTCTATGGCTACACCTTC.

In DNA form, the CDR3 reads TGCGCCAGCAGCCAAGATAAGACTAGCGGGGGGGTGGATAATGAGCAGTTCTTC. Encoded protein: CASSQDKTSGGVDNEQFF. The chain is built from TRBV4-1 and TRBJ2-1; 14 bases line up with TRBD2. The V and J ends lost 0 bases and 7 bases, in that order; junction bases with no gene match: 8. The CDR3 totals 18 residues. Germline loops: CDR1 MGHRA, CDR2 YSYEKL.

The chain links TRBV5-1 to TRBJ1-2; TRBD1 matches at 7 bases. The J segment lost 2 bases and the V segment lost 4 bases, leaving 8 bases of the junction unmatched. The germline V gene encodes CDR1 SGHRS and CDR2 YFSETQ. The length of the CDR3 is 15 residues. The CDR3 here is CASSPQGVINYGYTF. The DNA for the CDR3 is TGCGCCAGCAGCCCTCAGGGGGTGATCAACTATGGCTACACCTTC.

The V and J genes are TRBV5-1 and TRBJ2-7; D unclear. This CDR3 contains 12 residues. The V gene's germline CDR1 is SGHRS and CDR2 YFSETQ. The V end was cut by 4 bases, the J end by 3 bases, with 8 bases between. CDR3 sequence (DNA): TGCGCCAGCAGCAACTGGGACTACGAGCAGTACTTC. It is translated as CASSNWDYEQYF.

V gene TRBV6-5 combines with J gene TRBJ1-1, with unresolved D. The germline V gene has CDR1 MNHEY and CDR2 SVGAGI. This CDR3 contains 13 residues. The germline V and J ends were trimmed by 4 bases and 1 base, with 7 bases remaining between them. CDR3 DNA: TGTGCCAGCAGTTTGTGGGGGAACACTGAAGCTTTCTTT. Its translation: CASSLWGNTEAFF.

There are a few counts of this clone. V and J are TRBV19 and TRBJ1-3, with unresolved D. V dropped 5 bases and J dropped 2 bases, with 10 bases sitting between them. Germline V gene lookup returns CDR1 LNHDA and CDR2 SQIVND (reference sequence). The CDR3 contains 14 residues. CDR3: CASSRTRAGNTIYF. The DNA for the CDR3 is TGTGCCAGTAGTCGGACGCGGGCTGGAAACACCATATATTTT.

The chain's CDR3 is CASSLAFIGTDTQYF. Written as DNA, the CDR3 is TGTGCCAGCAGCTTAGCCTTTATCGGAACAGATACGCAGTATTTT. The genes are TRBV11-2 and TRBJ2-3; D remains unclear. Germline loops: CDR1 SGHAT, CDR2 FQNNGV. There are 15 residues in the CDR3. The V gene lost 1 base and the J gene lost 3 bases, with 11 bases spanning the gap.

The rearrangement links TRBV7-8 to TRBJ2-7; D unclear. The V end lost 3 bases, the J end lost 2 bases, and 11 bases lay between the germline ends. From germline, CDR1 is SGHVS and CDR2 FQNEAQ. The CDR3 extends over 14 amino acids. CDR3 region: CASSFGSDPYEQYF. In DNA form, the CDR3 reads TGTGCCAGCAGCTTCGGGTCGGATCCCTACGAGCAGTACTTC.

The J gene is TRBJ1-5, the V gene TRBV4-1; D may be TRBD1 (5 bases). The V end lost 1 base, the J end lost 8 bases, and 12 bases lay between the germline ends. The length of the CDR3 is 14 residues. Germline V gives CDR1 MGHRA, CDR2 YSYEKL. The CDR3 DNA reads as TGCGCCAGCAGCCAAGGATGGGTCAGGGAGCCCCAGCATTTT. Amino acid sequence: CASSQGWVREPQHF.